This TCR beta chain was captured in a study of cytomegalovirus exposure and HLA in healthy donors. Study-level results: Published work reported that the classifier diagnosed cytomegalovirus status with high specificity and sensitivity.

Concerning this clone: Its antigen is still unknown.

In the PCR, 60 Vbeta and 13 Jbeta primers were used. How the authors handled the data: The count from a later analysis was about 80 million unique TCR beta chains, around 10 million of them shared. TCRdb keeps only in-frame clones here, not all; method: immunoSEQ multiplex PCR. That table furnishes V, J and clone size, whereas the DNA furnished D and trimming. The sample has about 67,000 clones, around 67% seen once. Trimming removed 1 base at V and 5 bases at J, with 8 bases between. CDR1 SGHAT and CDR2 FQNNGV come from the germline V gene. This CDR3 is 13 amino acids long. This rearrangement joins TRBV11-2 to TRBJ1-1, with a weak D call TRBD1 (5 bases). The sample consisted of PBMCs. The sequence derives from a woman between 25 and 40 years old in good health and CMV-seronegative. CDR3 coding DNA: TGTGCCAGCAGCTTAGCCGCAGGGACTGAAGCTTTCTTT. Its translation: CASSLAAGTEAFF.